Reported below is one TCR beta chain. Its antigen is not identified. The entry originates in a study of cytomegalovirus exposure and HLA in healthy donors. Study details: Of all 400 or so donors who were genotyped, roughly 85% belonged to the Caucasian-associated ancestry cluster.

Study-wide results and caveats: A later analysis by the authors found several of the most significant clusters apparently linked to common viral pathogens.

Vbeta (60) and Jbeta (13) primers were used in the PCR. Source study methods: Per a later analysis, the number of unique TCR beta chains was about 78 million, of which some 9.9 million were shared. Data came from immunoSEQ multiplex PCR; TCRdb stores just in-frame clones and leaves some out. V, J and clone size derive from that table, while D and trimming were established from the DNA sequence. The data show about 160,000 clones, and the top ten clones hold around 1.4%. The junction had 5 bases not matched to a gene; V was cut back by 5 bases and J by 8 bases. CDR1 is SGHTA, CDR2 FQGTGA, per germline. This CDR3 region has 13 residues.

Sequencing was done on a sample of PBMCs. J is TRBJ1-2 and V is TRBV7-3; 10 bases fit TRBD1. The receptor comes from an older woman in good health and CMV-seronegative. The CDR3 nucleotides are TGTGCCAGCAGCACAAAGACAGGGGGCGGCTACACCTTC. Translating gives CASSTKTGGGYTF. Supplemented by reference TRBV7-3 and TRBJ1-2, the full variable domain reads GAGVSQTPSNKVTEKGKYVELRCDPISGHTALYWYRQSLGQGPEFLIYFQGTGAADDSGLPNDRFFAVRPEGSVSTLKIQRTERGDSAVYLCASSTKTGGGYTFGSGTRLTVV.